Presented here are 30 T cell receptor beta chains from one specimen sequenced in a study of T cells in Graves' hyperthyroidism and ophthalmopathy. Using RNA transcripts as the source, TCR beta CDR3 regions were amplified. A set of HTBI primers served as the primers for a first-round RT-PCR of the TCR CDR3. TCRdb reanalysed the multiplex PCR reads using MiXCR and keeps one entry per CDR3 protein. The table shows about 840,000 distinct CDR3 sequences, with around 38% occurring only once. The source material was blood. The origin of the receptors is a young man with Graves' hyperthyroidism.

The chain is built from TRBV29-1 and TRBJ2-4, with D tentatively TRBD1 or TRBD2 (5 bases each). The germline V gene encodes CDR1 SQVTM and CDR2 ANQGSEA. The CDR3 runs 14 residues. V lost 4 bases and J lost 6, with 16 bases in between. CDR3 loop: CSVVSPQGRNIQYF. CDR3 DNA sequence: TGCAGCGTTGTAAGTCCGCAGGGACGAAACATTCAGTACTTC.

This rearrangement joins TRBV24-1 to TRBJ2-7; perhaps TRBD2 as D (6 bases). V was clipped by 0 bases and J by 6 bases, with 14 bases between them. Germline V gene data show CDR1 as KGHDR and CDR2 as SFDVKD. The CDR3 is 15 residues long. The CDR3 is CATSDLKGGTGEQYF. CDR3 coding DNA: TGTGCCACCAGTGATTTGAAGGGAGGAACGGGCGAGCAGTACTTC.

The chain joins TRBV12-3 or TRBV12-4 to TRBJ1-2; a weak D match, TRBD1 (5 bases). V was cut by 3 bases and J by 3 bases, with 8 bases left in between. This CDR3 spans 13 amino acids. The DNA for the CDR3 is TGTGCCAGCAGTTTGGGGCCCGACTATGGCTACACCTTC. Translation gives CASSLGPDYGYTF.

This clonotype showed up many times. This chain connects TRBV14 to TRBJ1-3; TRBD1 is a possible D gene (6 bases). CDR1 is SGHDN and CDR2 is FVKESK in the germline V gene. V was trimmed by 1 base and J by 2 bases, leaving 6 bases between them. This CDR3 is 14 amino acids long. The DNA for the CDR3 is TGTGCCAGCAGCCAAGCAGGGGCTGGAAACACCATATATTTT. Translating gives CASSQAGAGNTIYF. Full variable domain (outside the CDR3, taken from reference TRBV14 and TRBJ1-3): EAGVTQFPSHSVIEKGQTVTLRCDPISGHDNLYWYRRVMGKEIKFLLHFVKESKQDESGMPNNRFLAERTGGTYSTLKVQPAELEDSGVYFCASSQAGAGNTIYFGEGSWLTVV.

The gene calls are TRBV12-3 or TRBV12-4 and TRBJ1-2; D remains ambiguous. The V gene lost 5 bases and the J gene lost 8 bases, with 12 bases spanning the gap. This CDR3 has 12 amino acids. CDR3 DNA sequence: TGTGCCAGCAGTCCCCTTGTGGGCGGCTACACCTTC. It yields the protein CASSPLVGGYTF.

The chain carries TRBV9 and TRBJ2-7; no clear D. From germline, CDR1 is SGDLS and CDR2 YYNGEE. The CDR3 spans 15 residues. V lost 4 bases to trimming and J lost 2 bases, with 16 bases between them. Here the CDR3 DNA reads TGTGCCAGCAGCTCTCGTGGTCTGTCGACCTACGAGCAGTACTTC. It translates to CASSSRGLSTYEQYF. Complete variable domain (other parts from reference TRBV9 and TRBJ2-7): DSGVTQTPKHLITATGQRVTLRCSPRSGDLSVYWYQQSLDQGLQFLIQYYNGEERAKGNILERFSAQQFPDLHSELNLSSLELGDSALYFCASSSRGLSTYEQYFGPGTRLTVT.

This clonotype was detected a few times. This sequence joins TRBV6-1 and TRBJ1-6; D ambiguous. This CDR3 has 15 residues. The germline V gene has CDR1 MNHNS and CDR2 SASEGT. The V end was cut by 7 bases, the J end by 0 bases, with 10 bases between. CDR3 coding DNA: TGTGCCAGCAACGTAGGGAGCTCCTATAATTCACCCCTCCACTTT. Translated, it gives CASNVGSSYNSPLHF.

This CDR3 reads CSFSGAAYEQYF. Here the CDR3 DNA reads TGCAGCTTTAGCGGAGCGGCTTACGAGCAGTACTTC. The chain is built from TRBV29-1 and TRBJ2-7; perhaps TRBD2 as D (6 bases). CDR3 size: 12 residues. Trimming removed 8 bases at V and 4 bases at J, with 15 bases between. Per germline, CDR1 SQVTM and CDR2 ANQGSEA.

CDR3 in DNA: TGTGCCACCAGCTCCTCTCAAGAGACCCAGTACTTC. Encoded protein: CATSSSQETQYF. This chain connects TRBV24-1 to TRBJ2-5; D not resolved. With 7 bases removed from V and 2 bases from J, the gap between germline ends came to 7 bases. The germline CDR1 and CDR2 sequences are KGHDR and SFDVKD. CDR3 size: 12 residues.

This clonotype occurred many times. The CDR3 nucleotides are TGTGCCAGTAGTGGGCAGACCCGAACCGGGGAGCTGTTTTTT. It specifies CASSGQTRTGELFF. This sequence joins TRBV19 and TRBJ2-2; D unclear. Germline values: CDR1 LNHDA, CDR2 SQIVND (reference sequence). The V end lost 5 bases, the J end lost 5 bases, and 12 bases lay between the germline ends. The CDR3 sequence is 14 residues long.

The rearrangement uses TRBV5-6 and TRBJ2-2; TRBD2 agrees at 7 bases. This CDR3 has 13 amino acids. The germline gives CDR1 SGHDT, CDR2 YYEEEE. After removal of 4 bases from V and 7 bases from J, the junction contained 4 bases not matched to a gene. The CDR3 DNA is TGTGCCAGCAGCAGGGAGGGTGGCGGGGAGCTGTTTTTT. Residues: CASSREGGGELFF.

There are many counts of this clonotype. The chain joins TRBV29-1 to TRBJ2-5; D is possibly TRBD1 (6 bases). The V and J ends lost 6 bases and 4 bases respectively, with 9 bases between them. Germline V gene lookup returns CDR1 SQVTM and CDR2 ANQGSEA. This CDR3 has 11 amino acids. The CDR3 coding sequence is TGCAGCGTCAGGGGCGGAGAGACCCAGTACTTC. Its protein is CSVRGGETQYF.

CDR3 DNA: TGTGCCAGCAGCCAAGACCAGGGATCGGCTGGAAACACCATATATTTT. Protein: CASSQDQGSAGNTIYF. The J gene is TRBJ1-3, the V gene TRBV2, with a possible D match to TRBD1 (5 bases). The CDR3 length is 16 residues. Trimming removed 6 bases at V and 2 bases at J, with 17 bases between. CDR1 and CDR2 from the germline V gene are SNHLY and FYNNEI.

This clonotype came up a few times. The V and J genes are TRBV2 and TRBJ2-5; 7 nucleotides line up with TRBD2. Germline lookup yields CDR1 SNHLY and CDR2 FYNNEI. This CDR3 spans 10 amino acids. V lost 8 bases, J lost 7 bases, and 1 base stayed unmatched. The CDR3 reads CASGGGTQYF. The CDR3 DNA reads TGTGCCAGCGGGGGGGGGACCCAGTACTTC.

This clonotype was observed a handful of times. CDR3 sequence reads: CASSAEQGSYTEAFF. For the CDR3, the DNA is TGTGCCAGTAGTGCCGAACAGGGGTCCTACACTGAAGCTTTCTTT. The chain carries TRBV19 and TRBJ1-1, with 7 bases fitting TRBD1. V lost 5 bases and J lost 3; bases outside the gene matches: 9. CDR1 and CDR2 from the germline V gene are LNHDA and SQIVND (reference sequence). CDR3 length equals 15 residues.

This clonotype was found a few times. In this CDR3 the conserved last residue, phenylalanine or tryptophan, is missing, so a read error is likely. Because the CDR3's place on the DNA is in doubt, the DNA is left out and the CDR3 is given as listed by TCRdb. The chain is built from TRBV5-1 and TRBJ2-5. The CDR3 spans 9 residues, counting both ends. The germline V gene encodes CDR1 SGHRS and CDR2 YFSETQ. CDR3 sequence reads: CASSLHPDL.

This clonotype showed up just a few times. The chain couples TRBV12-3 or TRBV12-4 to TRBJ2-7; TRBD2 matches at 8 bases. The J segment lost 6 bases and the V segment lost 3 bases, leaving 7 bases of the junction unmatched. The CDR3 runs to 14 residues. CDR3 loop: CASSFRGGGSEQYF. The CDR3 DNA reads as TGTGCCAGCAGTTTCCGGGGCGGGGGGTCCGAGCAGTACTTC.

Many counts were recorded for this clonotype. The rearrangement joins TRBV5-4 to TRBJ1-6, with D unresolved. Germline CDR1 SGHNT, CDR2 YYREEE (reference sequence). V shed 6 bases and J shed 7 bases, with 14 bases lying between them. CDR3 length: 14 residues. CDR3 in DNA: TGTGCCAGCACCCGGAAGGCAGAGAATTCACCCCTCCACTTT. As protein: CASTRKAENSPLHF. Looking up the rest from reference TRBV5-4 and TRBJ1-6 gives the full variable domain: ETGVTQSPTHLIKTRGQQVTLRCSSQSGHNTVSWYQQALGQGPQFIFQYYREEENGRGNFPPRFSGLQFPNYSSELNVNALELDDSALYLCASTRKAENSPLHFGNGTRLTVT.

This clonotype was counted ten times or more. CDR3 sequence reads: CSVSKGGDTEAFF. CDR3 sequence (DNA): TGCAGCGTTTCGAAAGGGGGCGACACTGAAGCTTTCTTT. The J gene is TRBJ1-1, the V gene TRBV29-1; 7 nucleotides match TRBD1. Per the germline V gene, CDR1 is SQVTM and CDR2 is ANQGSEA. The length of the CDR3 is 13 residues. The junction had 6 bases not matched to a gene; V was cut back by 5 bases and J by 3 bases. The whole variable domain, remainder taken from reference TRBV29-1 and TRBJ1-1, is SAVISQKPSRDICQRGTSLTIQCQVDSQVTMMFWYRQQPGQSLTLIATANQGSEATYESGFVIDKFPISRPNLTFSTLTVSNMSPEDSSIYLCSVSKGGDTEAFFGQGTRLTVV.

This sequence joins TRBV4-1 and TRBJ1-6; 10 bases are shared with TRBD1. Per germline, CDR1 MGHRA and CDR2 YSYEKL. The CDR3 length is 16 residues. Trimming took 9 bases from V and 4 from J; bases not matched to a gene: 9. The CDR3 here is CARRKGDRGYNSPLHF. The CDR3 region has the DNA TGCGCCAGGAGAAAGGGGGACAGGGGATATAATTCACCCCTCCACTTT.

On this clonotype: This may be a read error: a much more frequent sequence differs by one nucleotide. The V gene is TRBV7-2, the J gene TRBJ1-4, with 10 nucleotides matching TRBD1. The CDR3 length is 15 residues. The germline V gene has CDR1 SGHTA and CDR2 FQGNSA. The CDR3 protein is CVSSASGDRGGKLFF. As DNA, the CDR3 is TGTGTCAGCAGCGCATCGGGGGACAGGGGAGGAAAACTGTTTTTT.

In regard to this clonotype: Relative to the germline gene, one junction end is altered; a read error may explain this. The V gene is TRBV7-2, the J gene TRBJ2-5, with D perhaps given as TRBD1 or TRBD2 (6 bases each). This CDR3 has 17 residues. Germline loops: CDR1 SGHTA, CDR2 FQGNSA. The CDR3 sequence: CASSFRWGAGPGETQYF. Written as DNA, the CDR3 is TGTGCCAGCAGCTTCAGATGGGGGGCAGGGCCGGGGGAGACACAGTACTTC. Looking up the rest from reference TRBV7-2 and TRBJ2-5 gives the full variable domain: GAGVSQSPSNKVTEKGKDVELRCDPISGHTALYWYRQSLGQGLEFLIYFQGNSAPDKSGLPSDRFSAERTGGSVSTLTIQRTQQEDSAVYLCASSFRWGAGPGETQYFGPGTRLLVL.

Of note for this clonotype: A read error may account for a junction end that differs from germline. The V call is TRBV5-1, the J call TRBJ1-2; D is ambiguous. The CDR3 is 13 residues long. CDR1 is SGHRS, CDR2 YFSETQ, per germline. This chain's CDR3 is CASSPAGNYGHTF. The CDR3 DNA reads TGTGCCAGCAGCCCGGCCGGGAACTATGGCCACACCTTC.

The chain couples TRBV7-2 to TRBJ2-5, with 12 bases lining up with TRBD2. This CDR3 has 18 amino acids. In germline, CDR1 is SGHTA, CDR2 FQGNSA. With V trimmed by 1 base and J by 5 bases, 11 bases remained unmatched. The CDR3 sequence is CASSLETSGSPKGETQYF. The CDR3 bases are TGTGCCAGCAGCTTAGAGACTAGCGGGAGCCCAAAGGGGGAGACCCAGTACTTC.

V is TRBV5-1 and J is TRBJ2-5; TRBD2 might be the D (6 bases). The germline V gene encodes CDR1 SGHRS and CDR2 YFSETQ. Trimming shortened V by 2 bases and J by 3 bases, and 14 bases separated the two germline ends. CDR3 length: 15 amino acids. The CDR3: CASSFAGVAEETQYF. CDR3 DNA sequence: TGCGCCAGCAGCTTCGCTGGGGTAGCGGAAGAGACCCAGTACTTC.

This clonotype was counted between two and nine times. The genes are TRBV6-6 and TRBJ1-1; maybe TRBD1 (5 bases). Between the trimmed V and J ends, which lost 2 bases and 4 bases, there was a span of 11 bases. The germline V gene encodes CDR1 MNHNY and CDR2 SVGAGI (reference sequence). This CDR3 spans 14 amino acids. CDR3 protein: CASSYGPGRTEAFF. In DNA form, the CDR3 reads TGTGCCAGCAGTTACGGGCCGGGACGCACTGAAGCTTTCTTT.

This clonotype has ten or more counts. The V and J genes are TRBV6-6 and TRBJ1-1; D uncertain. Germline CDR1 MNHNY, CDR2 SVGAGI (reference sequence). The CDR3 has 14 residues. V lost 0 bases and J 1 base, leaving 6 bases between the germline ends. The CDR3, as DNA: TGTGCCAGCAGTTACTCTCGACAGAACACTGAAGCTTTCTTT. This gives the protein CASSYSRQNTEAFF.

This clonotype has at least ten counts. The chain uses TRBV2 and TRBJ1-6; D is perhaps TRBD1 (6 bases). Per the germline V gene, CDR1 is SNHLY and CDR2 is FYNNEI. Deletions cut 3 bases from V and 5 bases from J, with 8 bases between. The CDR3 consists of 14 residues. DNA of the CDR3: TGTGCCAGCAGTGAGGAGGGGGATAATTCACCCCTCCACTTT. Its protein is CASSEEGDNSPLHF.

J is TRBJ1-2 and V is TRBV6-5; D unresolved. The CDR3 consists of 16 residues. The germline V and J ends were trimmed by 2 bases and 0 bases, with 13 bases remaining between them. Germline V gene sequence: CDR1 MNHEY, CDR2 SVGAGI. CDR3 in amino acids: CASSYKDRASNYGYTF. DNA of the CDR3: TGTGCCAGCAGTTACAAGGACCGGGCATCTAACTATGGCTACACCTTC.

J is TRBJ2-7 and V is TRBV29-1; D call uncertain. This CDR3 contains 12 residues. Germline CDR1 reads SQVTM; CDR2 reads ANQGSEA. V dropped 1 base and J dropped 5 bases, with 9 bases sitting between them. CDR3 DNA: TGCAGCGTTGAAGTGGGGATGAACGAGCAGTACTTC. This codes for CSVEVGMNEQYF.